This TCR beta chain was captured in a study of regulatory T cells in long-lasting Graves disease. Overall study: For a period under 3 months, newly diagnosed Graves' patients had taken antithyroid drugs.

There are a few counts of this clonotype. What it recognizes is unknown. The CDR3 consists of 13 residues. V shed 2 bases and J shed 2 bases, with 5 bases lying between them. The germline gives CDR1 SGHDT, CDR2 YYEEEE. Described time point: newly diagnosed GD, antithyroid drugs for less than 3 months. The authors made the TCR library using RNA they extracted from PBMCs. Regarding the study as a whole: Persistent patients had more shared public clonotypes (about 2,700) than new patients (roughly 900). Patients whose Graves' disease persisted exhibited lower TCR diversity than those newly diagnosed.

Construction of TCR beta libraries relied on iRepertoire HTBI primers and on Arm-PCR targeting CDR3 regions. Per the original data handling: Taken together, the samples had 62 TRBV and 13 to 15 TRBJ segments identified. TCRdb re-derived calls from the multiplex PCR reads in MiXCR, one entry per CDR3 protein. These V and J calls are TCRdb output, not the study's own analysis. Counted here are fewer than 350,000 distinct CDR3 sequences, over 15% occurring once; the ten biggest clones make up more than 30%. This clonotype was sampled from a female donor with Graves disease. Sequencing was performed on peripheral blood mononuclear cells (PBMCs), taken at new diagnosis, from a patient treated with antithyroid drugs. The genes are TRBV5-6 and TRBJ1-3; no firm D call. CDR3 loop: CASSFGAGNTIYF. As DNA, the CDR3 is TGTGCCAGCAGCTTTGGGGCTGGAAACACCATATATTTT. Using reference TRBV5-6 and TRBJ1-3 for the parts outside the CDR3, the full variable domain is DAGVTQSPTHLIKTRGQQVTLRCSPKSGHDTVSWYQQALGQGPQFIFQYYEEEERQRGNFPDRFSGHQFPNYSSELNVNALLLGDSALYLCASSFGAGNTIYFGEGSWLTVV.